This TCR beta chain comes out of a study of PD-L1 blockade in urothelial cancer (dated by TCRdb to 2016 to 2017). In the study overall: All patients started therapy in the mid-2010s and received atezolizumab 1,200 mg intravenously every 3 weeks. About 10 patients achieved durable clinical benefit and 20 did not. Whole exome sequencing and RNA sequencing of pretreatment tumors were performed alongside TCR sequencing in the same patients. About nine tenths of the roughly 29 patients were identified as males with urothelial cancer of bladder origin, and a prior smoking history was reported by 18 of 29 patients. Blood samples were analyzed at 3 weeks after treatment start (second dose) and at 6 weeks after treatment start. A median of approximately 140,000 T cells and roughly 80,000 unique TCRs was obtained from blood samples, and a median clonality of 0.080 was observed. Somatic, immune and clinical correlates of response to PD-L1 blockade with atezolizumab in urothelial cancer were the focus of an exploratory multi-omic analysis. TCR sequencing covered pretreatment tumor samples and matched, serially collected peripheral blood taken before and after atezolizumab treatment. Durable clinical benefit was defined as a progression-free survival longer than 6 months, and TCR features were additionally tested against progression-free survival and overall survival. Around 29 patients had pretreatment blood TCR-seq, roughly 25 had at least one posttreatment blood collection, and roughly 25 had tumor TCR-seq. An ECOG performance status of 0 or 1 was recorded for the patients, and 0 to 3 prior chemotherapy regimens had been received by the patients. What the work shows at the level of the full study, not this receptor alone: Improved progression-free and overall survival was associated with having pretreatment peripheral blood TCR clonality below the median. Small sample size (n of about 29) and many exploratory analyses mean the results are intended to be hypothesis-generating. At 3 weeks after the start of treatment, tumor-associated TCR clones in peripheral blood had expanded more in patients with durable benefit (n ≈ 24, p = 0.022).

The sample's time point label, in plain terms: pretreatment peripheral blood. A cohort of some 29 patients with locally advanced or metastatic urothelial carcinoma, treated at Memorial Sloan Kettering on a trial protocol, was included. Peripheral blood mononuclear cells were collected pretreatment and during treatment, with between 1 and 8 total time points obtained per patient. The Qiagen DNeasy Blood extraction kit was used to purify genomic DNA from total PBMCs and tumor samples. Collected pretreatment and during treatment, PBMCs were isolated and stored as previously described. Concerning this clone itself: Its recognized antigen is unknown. The record has no base qualities; no much larger clone is one base away.

Each PCR received spiked-in synthetic TCR analog templates so that absolute template abundance could be estimated from read counts. Using the immunoSEQ assay, TCRbeta CDR3 regions were amplified from genomic DNA with bias-controlled V and J gene primers. Sequencing of rearranged TCRbeta segments was done at approximately 20X coverage. In the source study's methods: Sequencing errors were corrected by clustering and CDR3s were annotated against IMGT to assign V, D and J genes. Only productive TCRbeta rearrangements were used in downstream analyses, excluding out-of-frame or stop-codon sequences. Clonality was computed as one minus Shannon entropy normalized by the log of the number of unique productive sequences. Clones differing between time points or between blood and tumor were identified by Fisher's exact test with Benjamini-Hochberg correction at adjusted p below 0.01. TCRdb stores this immuneACCESS table with in-frame sequences only. Part of the clones is absent; in the studies checked, under half of the shortfall reflects unresolved V genes, and no reason is known for the rest. V, J and clone size are taken as reported in that table, and D and trimming were inferred from the DNA itself. The sample profile shows under 60,000 clones; about 81% of them were found once. The ten largest clones represent 3.2% of the sample.

Between the V and J ends, shortened by 6 bases and 0 bases respectively, the junction contains 17 bases. Including cysteine and phenylalanine, the CDR3 has 15 amino acids. Only the CDR3 region is kept as DNA, spanning 45 bases read in frame from base 1. CDR1 is given as SQVTM and CDR2 as ANQGSEA, both from the germline V gene. This receptor was obtained from a man between 70 and 80 years old with urothelial cancer. The input for sequencing was PBMCs, taken around atezolizumab (anti-PD-L1) treatment. The chain employs TRBV29-1 and TRBJ1-1; no D gene call is confident. The CDR3 is CSVQTARFMNTEAFF. The DNA sequence follows: TGCAGCGTCCAGACTGCCCGATTTATGAACACTGAAGCTTTCTTT. The CDR3, completed at both ends by the reference TRBV29-1 and TRBJ1-1 genes, gives the full variable domain SAVISQKPSRDICQRGTSLTIQCQVDSQVTMMFWYRQQPGQSLTLIATANQGSEATYESGFVIDKFPISRPNLTFSTLTVSNMSPEDSSIYLCSVQTARFMNTEAFFGQGTRLTVV.